The clone carrying this TCR beta chain was seen a single time. Germline lookup yields CDR1 MGHRA and CDR2 YSYEKL. V was clipped by 1 base and J by 0 bases; unmatched bases: 7. There are 18 residues in the CDR3. Clones were sequenced by immunoSEQ multiplex PCR, and TCRdb holds only the in-frame ones, with some missing. The data show about 180,000 clones, 70% to 90% seen once. The data derive from a study of blood T cell repertoires in COVID-19. Looking at the study overall: Donors in the United States, Italy and Spain gave samples during acute or convalescent COVID-19. PBMCs, B-cell-depleted T cells, or T cells provided the cDNA or gDNA that made up the material.

The sample taken for sequencing was peripheral blood. The rearrangement links TRBV4-1 to TRBJ2-2; TRBD1 agrees at 8 bases. The sequence was obtained from a man in his fifties or sixties with acute or convalescent COVID-19. CDR3 loop: CASSQARPGGANTGELFF. The CDR3 nucleotides read TGCGCCAGCAGCCAAGCCCGGCCAGGGGGCGCGAACACCGGGGAGCTGTTTTTT.